The entry below describes one TCR beta chain. The germline gives CDR1 DFQATT, CDR2 SNEGSKA (reference sequence). V was clipped by 4 bases and J by 3 bases, with 5 bases between them. The CDR3 is 11 amino acids. These data come from a study of blood T cell repertoires in COVID-19. Study information: The analysed material was cDNA or gDNA that came from T cells, B-cell-depleted T cells, or PBMCs.

Original processing methods: By means of reference gene primer amplification, nucleated cell counts were estimated. The table came from immunoSEQ multiplex PCR; TCRdb's copy has only in-frame clones and leaves some out. Clone size and V and J calls were adopted from that table, with D and trimming inferred from the DNA. The sample has roughly 200,000 clones, just over 85% seen once. Ages ranged from about 18 to 100 years, with residence in 24 US areas. Material for sequencing was PBMCs or T cells enriched from blood (not recorded which). This TCR came from a woman aged 40 to 49 with acute COVID-19. V is TRBV20-1 and J is TRBJ2-3; D perhaps matches TRBD2 (5 bases). The CDR3 DNA follows: TGCAGTGCTACGGGAACAGATACGCAGTATTTT. As protein: CSATGTDTQYF.